The 5 T cell receptor beta chains below were found in one sample sequenced in a study of CD8 T cells in Susac syndrome. Random hexamers were used to reverse transcribe roughly 0.5 to 1 ug of RNA. TCRdb reprocessed the immunoSEQ multiplex PCR reads via MiXCR and lists one record per CDR3 protein. Altogether about 130,000 distinct CDR3 sequences are present, roughly 93% being singletons, with the ten largest covering 0.25% to 0.35%. Material: CD8+ T cells from PBMCs. These receptors all stem from a human donor with multiple sclerosis.

This chain connects TRBV20-1 to TRBJ2-1, with TRBD2 identical over 7 bases. With 0 bases clipped from V and 10 bases from J, the junction kept 9 bases outside the gene matches. The CDR3 runs 14 residues. Germline CDR1 is DFQATT and CDR2 is SNEGSKA (reference sequence). The CDR3 region is CSAREGGSLREQFF. The CDR3 DNA reads TGCAGTGCTAGAGAGGGGGGGTCGCTAAGGGAGCAGTTCTTC.

The genes are TRBV6-4 and TRBJ2-3, with TRBD1 identical over 8 bases. The CDR3 totals 15 residues. The J segment lost 3 bases and the V segment lost 6 bases, leaving 8 bases of the junction unmatched. Per germline, CDR1 MRHNA and CDR2 SNTAGT. The CDR3 nucleotides read TGTGCCAGCAGCTTACAGGGGGAGAGTACAGATACGCAGTATTTT. Translating it yields CASSLQGESTDTQYF.

The chain couples TRBV29-1 to TRBJ1-2; D is possibly TRBD1 (6 bases). With 6 bases removed from V and 8 bases from J, the gap between germline ends came to 19 bases. The CDR3 runs to 13 residues. The V gene's germline CDR1 is SQVTM and CDR2 ANQGSEA. CDR3: CSVAGAGDNGYTF. The CDR3 DNA follows: TGCAGCGTCGCGGGGGCAGGGGATAACGGCTACACCTTC.

The chain links TRBV4-1 to TRBJ1-1; possibly TRBD1 for D (6 bases). V gave up 4 bases and J gave up 1 base, with 10 bases separating them. CDR3 length equals 14 residues. Per germline, CDR1 MGHRA and CDR2 YSYEKL. As DNA, the CDR3 is TGCGCCAGCAGCCTCCGGACAGAGAACACTGAAGCTTTCTTT. This translates into CASSLRTENTEAFF.

The chain employs TRBV4-1 and TRBJ2-7, with D unclear. Germline V lookup: CDR1 MGHRA, CDR2 YSYEKL. The CDR3 extends over 15 amino acids. V gave up 0 bases and J gave up 0 bases, with 9 bases separating them. The CDR3 DNA reads TGCGCCAGCAGCCAAGATTCTTCGAACTCCTACGAGCAGTACGTC. Translated, it gives CASSQDSSNSYEQYV.